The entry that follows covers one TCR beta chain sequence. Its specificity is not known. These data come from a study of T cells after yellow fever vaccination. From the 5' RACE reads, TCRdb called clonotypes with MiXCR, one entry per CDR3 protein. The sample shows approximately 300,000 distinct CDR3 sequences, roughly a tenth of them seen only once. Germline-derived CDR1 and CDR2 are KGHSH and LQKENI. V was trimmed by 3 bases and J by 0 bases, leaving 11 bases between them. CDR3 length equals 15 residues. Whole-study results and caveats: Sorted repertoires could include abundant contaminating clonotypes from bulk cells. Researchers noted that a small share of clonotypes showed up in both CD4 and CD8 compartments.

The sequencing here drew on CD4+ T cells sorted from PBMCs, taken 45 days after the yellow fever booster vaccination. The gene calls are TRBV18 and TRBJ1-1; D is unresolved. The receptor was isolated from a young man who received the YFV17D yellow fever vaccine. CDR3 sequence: CASSPLDGLNTEAFF. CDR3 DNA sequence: TGTGCCAGCTCACCGCTGGACGGACTGAACACTGAAGCTTTCTTT.